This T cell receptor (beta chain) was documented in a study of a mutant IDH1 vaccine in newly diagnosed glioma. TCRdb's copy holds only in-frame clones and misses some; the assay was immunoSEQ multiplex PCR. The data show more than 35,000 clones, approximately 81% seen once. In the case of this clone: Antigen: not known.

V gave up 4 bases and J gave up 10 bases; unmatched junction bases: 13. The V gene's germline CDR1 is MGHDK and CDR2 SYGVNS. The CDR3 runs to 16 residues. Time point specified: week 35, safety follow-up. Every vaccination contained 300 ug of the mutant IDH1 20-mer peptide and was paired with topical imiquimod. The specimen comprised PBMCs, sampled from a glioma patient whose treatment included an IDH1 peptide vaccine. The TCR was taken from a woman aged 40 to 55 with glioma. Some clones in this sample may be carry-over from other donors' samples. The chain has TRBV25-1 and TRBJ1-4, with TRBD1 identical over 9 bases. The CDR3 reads CASSGGDRAVPGKLFF. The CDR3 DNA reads TGTGCCAGCAGTGGAGGGGACAGGGCTGTGCCTGGAAAACTGTTTTTT.